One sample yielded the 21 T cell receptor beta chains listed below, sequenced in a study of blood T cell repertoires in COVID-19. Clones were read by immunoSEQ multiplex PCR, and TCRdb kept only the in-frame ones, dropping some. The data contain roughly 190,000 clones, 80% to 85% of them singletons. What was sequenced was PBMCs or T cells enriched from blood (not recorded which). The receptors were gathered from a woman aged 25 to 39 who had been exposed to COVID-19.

The chain's CDR3 is CASSLPSSVNEKLFF. CDR3 in DNA: TGTGCCAGCAGCTTACCGTCCTCGGTAAATGAAAAACTGTTTTTT. V is TRBV7-6 and J is TRBJ1-4; no firm D call. Germline V lookup: CDR1 SGHVS, CDR2 FNYEAQ. The V and J ends lost 2 bases and 5 bases respectively, with 12 bases between them. This CDR3 contains 15 residues.

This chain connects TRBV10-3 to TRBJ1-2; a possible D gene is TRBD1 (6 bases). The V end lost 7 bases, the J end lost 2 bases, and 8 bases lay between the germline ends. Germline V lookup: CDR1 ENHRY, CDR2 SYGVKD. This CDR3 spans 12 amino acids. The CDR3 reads CAINQGNYGYTF. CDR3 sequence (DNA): TGTGCCATCAATCAGGGGAACTATGGCTACACCTTC.

CDR3 region: CSASEGTGRNYGYTF. In DNA form, the CDR3 reads TGCAGTGCTAGTGAAGGGACAGGGAGAAACTATGGCTACACCTTC. This chain uses TRBV20-1 with TRBJ1-2; 9 bases agree with TRBD1. Germline values: CDR1 DFQATT, CDR2 SNEGSKA (reference sequence). The CDR3 spans 15 residues. The V gene end was trimmed by 3 bases and the J gene end by 2 bases; junction bases not matched to a gene: 7.

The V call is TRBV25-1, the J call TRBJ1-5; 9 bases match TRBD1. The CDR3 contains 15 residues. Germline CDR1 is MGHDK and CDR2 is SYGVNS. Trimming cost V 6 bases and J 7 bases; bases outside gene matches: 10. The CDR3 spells CASSDGQGNRQPQHF. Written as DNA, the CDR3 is TGTGCCAGCAGCGACGGACAGGGGAATAGGCAGCCCCAGCATTTT.

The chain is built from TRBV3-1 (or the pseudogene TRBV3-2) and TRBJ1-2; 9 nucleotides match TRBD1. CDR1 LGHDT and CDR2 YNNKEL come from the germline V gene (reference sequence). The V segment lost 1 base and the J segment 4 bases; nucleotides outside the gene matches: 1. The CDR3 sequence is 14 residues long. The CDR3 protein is CASSQGTGVYGYTF. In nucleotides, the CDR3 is TGTGCCAGCAGCCAAGGGACAGGGGTCTATGGCTACACCTTC.

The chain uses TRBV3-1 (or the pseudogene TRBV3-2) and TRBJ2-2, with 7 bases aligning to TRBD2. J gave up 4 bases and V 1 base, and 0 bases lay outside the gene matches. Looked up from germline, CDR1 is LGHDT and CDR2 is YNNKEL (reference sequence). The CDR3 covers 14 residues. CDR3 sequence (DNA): TGTGCCAGCAGCCAAGGCGGGGGCACCGGGGAGCTGTTTTTT. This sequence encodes CASSQGGGTGELFF.

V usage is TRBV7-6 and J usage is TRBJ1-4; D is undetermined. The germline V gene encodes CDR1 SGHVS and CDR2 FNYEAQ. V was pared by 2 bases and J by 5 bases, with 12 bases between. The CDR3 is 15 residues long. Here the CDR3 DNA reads TGTGCCAGCAGCTTAAGACGGGGTGAGAATGAAAAACTGTTTTTT. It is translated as CASSLRRGENEKLFF.

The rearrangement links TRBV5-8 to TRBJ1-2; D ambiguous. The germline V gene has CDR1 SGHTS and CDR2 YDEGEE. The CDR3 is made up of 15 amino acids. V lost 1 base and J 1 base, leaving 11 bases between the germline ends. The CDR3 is CASSLRVTGNYGYTF. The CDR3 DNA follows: TGTGCCAGCAGCTTGAGAGTCACCGGTAACTATGGCTACACCTTC.

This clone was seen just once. In DNA, the CDR3 is TGTGCCTGGAGTGGGGAAAGCGGGGGGCCCTACAATGAGCAGTTCTTC. This gives the protein CAWSGESGGPYNEQFF. This chain connects TRBV30 to TRBJ2-1, with TRBD2 matching 9 bases. In germline, CDR1 is GTSNPN, CDR2 SVGIG (reference sequence). The CDR3 totals 16 residues. V was pared by 1 base and J by 2 bases, with 6 bases of the junction left unmatched.

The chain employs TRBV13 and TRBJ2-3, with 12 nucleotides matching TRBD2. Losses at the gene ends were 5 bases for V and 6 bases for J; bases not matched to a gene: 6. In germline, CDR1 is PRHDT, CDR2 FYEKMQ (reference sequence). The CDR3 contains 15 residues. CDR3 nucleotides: TGTGCCAGCAGCCCGGGACTAGCGGGCTTCGATACGCAGTATTTT. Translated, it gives CASSPGLAGFDTQYF.

CDR3 in DNA: TGTGCCAGCAGTTACTCCACAACTAATGAAAAACTGTTTTTT. It encodes CASSYSTTNEKLFF. This chain connects TRBV6-5 to TRBJ1-4; D is undetermined. Germline CDR1 MNHEY, CDR2 SVGAGI. Trimming cost V 0 bases and J 0 bases, with 2 bases left between them. The CDR3 totals 14 residues.

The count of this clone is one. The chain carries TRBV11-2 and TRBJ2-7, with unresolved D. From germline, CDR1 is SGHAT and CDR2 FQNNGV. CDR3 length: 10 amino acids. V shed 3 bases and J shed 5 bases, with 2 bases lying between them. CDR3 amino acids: CASSFNEQYF. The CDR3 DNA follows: TGTGCCAGCAGCTTTAACGAGCAGTACTTC.

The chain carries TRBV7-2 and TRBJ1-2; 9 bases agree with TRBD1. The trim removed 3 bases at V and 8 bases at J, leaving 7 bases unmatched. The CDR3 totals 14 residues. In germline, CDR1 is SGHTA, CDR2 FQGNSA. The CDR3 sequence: CASSFGTGNAGYTF. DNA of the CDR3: TGTGCCAGCAGCTTCGGGACAGGGAACGCGGGCTACACCTTC.

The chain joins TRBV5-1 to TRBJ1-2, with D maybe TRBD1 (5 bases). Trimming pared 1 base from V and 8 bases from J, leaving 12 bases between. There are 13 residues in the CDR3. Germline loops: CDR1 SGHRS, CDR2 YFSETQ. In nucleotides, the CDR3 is TGCGCCAGCAGCTTGACGCAGGGTGGAGGCTACACCTTC. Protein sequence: CASSLTQGGGYTF.

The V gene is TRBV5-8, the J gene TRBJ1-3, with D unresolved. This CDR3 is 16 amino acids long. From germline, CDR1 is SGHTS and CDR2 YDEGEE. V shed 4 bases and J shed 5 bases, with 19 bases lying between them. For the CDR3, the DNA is TGTGCCAGCAGCCTTATGCGGGAGGCAGTCAGAAACACCATATATTTT. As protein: CASSLMREAVRNTIYF.

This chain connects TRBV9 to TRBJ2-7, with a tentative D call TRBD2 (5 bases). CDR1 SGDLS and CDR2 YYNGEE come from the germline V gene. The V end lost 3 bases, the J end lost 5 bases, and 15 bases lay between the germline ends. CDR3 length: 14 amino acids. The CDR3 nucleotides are TGTGCCAGCAGCGCCCCAACCTTCGGGGACGAGCAGTACTTC. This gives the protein CASSAPTFGDEQYF.

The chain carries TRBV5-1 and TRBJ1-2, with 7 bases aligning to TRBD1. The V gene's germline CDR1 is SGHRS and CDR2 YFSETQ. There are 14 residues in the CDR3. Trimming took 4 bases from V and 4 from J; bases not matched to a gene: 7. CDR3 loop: CASSETGSGYGYTF. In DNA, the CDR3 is TGCGCCAGCAGCGAGACAGGGAGTGGCTATGGCTACACCTTC.

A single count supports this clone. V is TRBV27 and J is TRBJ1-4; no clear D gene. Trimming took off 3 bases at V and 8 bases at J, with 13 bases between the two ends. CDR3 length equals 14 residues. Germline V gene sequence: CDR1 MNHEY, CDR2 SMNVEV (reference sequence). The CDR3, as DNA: TGTGCCAGCAGTTTTTCGGGGTTGGCGGAAAAACTGTTTTTT. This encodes CASSFSGLAEKLFF.

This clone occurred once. The CDR3 DNA is TGTGCCAGCAGCTTGTCCCACGGGACAGGGGTCCTAGATACGCAGTATTTT. Translated: CASSLSHGTGVLDTQYF. The gene calls are TRBV5-8 and TRBJ2-3; the match to TRBD1 covers 10 bases. The ends lost 1 base at V and 5 bases at J; junction bases unmatched: 10. The CDR3 spans 17 residues. Germline CDR1 and CDR2: SGHTS and YDEGEE.

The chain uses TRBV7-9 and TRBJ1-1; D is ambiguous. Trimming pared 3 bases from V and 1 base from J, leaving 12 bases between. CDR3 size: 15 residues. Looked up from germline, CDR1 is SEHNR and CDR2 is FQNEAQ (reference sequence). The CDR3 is CASSFPLTTNTEAFF. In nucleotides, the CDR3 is TGTGCCAGCAGCTTTCCTTTGACTACGAACACTGAAGCTTTCTTT.

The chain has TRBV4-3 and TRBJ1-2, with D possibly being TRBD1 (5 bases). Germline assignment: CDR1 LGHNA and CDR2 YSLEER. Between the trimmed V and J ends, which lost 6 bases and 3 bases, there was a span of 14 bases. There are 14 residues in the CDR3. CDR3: CASSPGGVDYGYTF. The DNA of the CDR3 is TGCGCCAGCAGTCCCGGGGGGGTAGACTATGGCTACACCTTC.